These T cell receptor beta chains were read from a single sample in a study of T cell responses to AZD1222 COVID-19 vaccine. Here immunoSEQ multiplex PCR was the method, and the copy in TCRdb shows in-frame clones only, minus some. The data hold 90,000 to 120,000 clones, with roughly 91% observed a single time. Material: peripheral blood, obtained on day 0 of AZD1222 vaccination. The receptors originated from an adult in good health. Each CDR3 is given with its conserved first and last residue. The order of the fields is CDR3 protein, V gene.

CDR3 protein: CASRKGPGRYGYTF
V gene: TRBV28

CDR3 protein: CASSLELATNTEAFF
V gene: TRBV5-1

CDR3 protein: CASRPGYNSPLHF
V gene: TRBV19

CDR3 protein: CASSGQGADVNEKLFF
V gene: TRBV6-1

CDR3 protein: CASSLTGKGYGYTF
V gene: TRBV27

CDR3 protein: CASSTGGLLGYGYTF
V gene: TRBV6-6

CDR3 protein: CASSRPLGDTEAFF
V gene: TRBV6-5

CDR3 protein: CASSPWTSGTTYEQYF
V gene: TRBV13

CDR3 protein: CASGLYTGTVNIQYF
V gene: TRBV5-6

CDR3 protein: CASSYGQGNTGELFF
V gene: TRBV6-6